What follows are 24 T cell receptor beta chains derived from one specimen sequenced in a study of identifying expanded T cells in peripheral blood. Produced via immunoSEQ multiplex PCR; TCRdb's table is partial and in-frame only. The sample holds tens of thousands of clones, approximately 85% seen once. Sequenced sample: blood. These receptors were obtained from a person aged 18 to 70 in good health.

The V call is TRBV10-3, the J call TRBJ2-3, with TRBD2 matching 8 bases. The V gene end was trimmed by 7 bases and the J gene end by 6 bases; junction bases not matched to a gene: 0. CDR1 ENHRY and CDR2 SYGVKD come from the germline V gene. The CDR3 sequence is 11 residues long. The CDR3 spells CAITGGDTQYF. The CDR3 DNA reads TGTGCCATCACGGGGGGGGATACGCAGTATTTT.

This clone was counted only a few times. This chain joins TRBV19 and TRBJ2-7, with D perhaps matching TRBD1 or TRBD2 (6 bases each). The germline gives CDR1 LNHDA, CDR2 SQIVND (reference sequence). V was trimmed by 7 bases and J by 2 bases, leaving 18 bases between them. CDR3 length: 15 amino acids. CDR3 sequence: CASKGEVQGPYEQYF. The CDR3 nucleotides read TGTGCCAGTAAGGGGGAGGTGCAGGGACCCTACGAGCAGTACTTC.

This clone was recorded only once. The chain is built from TRBV7-8 and TRBJ2-7; 7 bases align to TRBD1. The germline CDR1 and CDR2 sequences are SGHVS and FQNEAQ. V was pared by 5 bases and J by 3 bases, with 7 bases of the junction left unmatched. The CDR3 extends over 14 amino acids. The CDR3 nucleotides are TGTGCCAGCAGCACGACAGGGATGGGCTACGAGCAGTACTTC. Its protein is CASSTTGMGYEQYF.

This clone appeared once. The chain couples TRBV9 to TRBJ1-2, with D possibly TRBD1 on 6 matching bases. This CDR3 region has 13 residues. CDR1 SGDLS and CDR2 YYNGEE come from the germline V gene. Trimming stripped 0 bases from V and 6 bases from J, with 9 bases between. This CDR3 reads CASSVASGDGYTF. Here the CDR3 DNA reads TGTGCCAGCAGCGTAGCTTCAGGGGATGGCTACACCTTC.

The rearrangement uses TRBV2 and TRBJ1-6; a possible D gene is TRBD1 (5 bases). Germline-derived CDR1 and CDR2 are SNHLY and FYNNEI. This CDR3 spans 16 amino acids. The ends were cut back, 7 bases at V and 11 bases at J, with 24 bases in the middle. The CDR3 nucleotides read TGTGCCAGCATTAGGGTGGCGGGTCAGGGATTGGCACCCCTCCACTTT. Protein: CASIRVAGQGLAPLHF.

V is TRBV19 and J is TRBJ1-1; weak D call: TRBD1 (6 bases). Trimming removed 3 bases at V and 4 bases at J, with 9 bases between. The germline CDR1 and CDR2 sequences are LNHDA and SQIVND (reference sequence). CDR3 size: 13 residues. The chain's CDR3 is CASSMYRATEAFF. The CDR3 DNA is TGTGCCAGTAGTATGTACAGGGCCACTGAAGCTTTCTTT.

CDR3 bases: TGTGCCAGCAGTTGGGGACAGGGGGTGAACTATGGCTACACCTTC. Translating gives CASSWGQGVNYGYTF. V gene TRBV2 combines with J gene TRBJ1-2, with 11 bases matching TRBD1. Germline values: CDR1 SNHLY, CDR2 FYNNEI. The CDR3 has 15 residues. The V gene end was trimmed by 5 bases and the J gene end by 2 bases; junction bases not matched to a gene: 4.

This rearrangement joins TRBV11-2 to TRBJ2-5; 9 bases agree with TRBD1. The CDR3 covers 14 residues. Germline CDR1 SGHAT, CDR2 FQNNGV. V lost 0 bases and J lost 14; bases outside the gene matches: 10. CDR3 in DNA: TGTGCCAGCAGCTTAGATAAGGAGACAGGGGGTTACTACTTC. The encoded protein is CASSLDKETGGYYF. Using reference TRBV11-2 and TRBJ2-5 for the parts outside the CDR3, the full variable domain is EAGVAQSPRYKIIEKRQSVAFWCNPISGHATLYWYQQILGQGPKLLIQFQNNGVVDDSQLPKDRFSAERLKGVDSTLKIQPAKLEDSAVYLCASSLDKETGGYYFGPGTRLLVL.

The chain is built from TRBV29-1 and TRBJ1-3; perhaps TRBD1 as D (5 bases). Germline V lookup: CDR1 SQVTM, CDR2 ANQGSEA. CDR3 size: 13 residues. V was cut by 1 base and J by 2 bases, with 6 bases left in between. CDR3 amino acids: CSVEGGAGNTIYF. The CDR3 DNA follows: TGCAGCGTTGAAGGGGGGGCTGGAAACACCATATATTTT.

The CDR3 reads CASSYSTVSGANVLTF. DNA for the CDR3: TGTGCCAGCAGTTACTCGACCGTATCTGGGGCCAACGTCCTGACTTTC. The chain recombines TRBV6-5 with TRBJ2-6; D is unresolved. The germline gives CDR1 MNHEY, CDR2 SVGAGI. V shed 0 bases and J shed 1 base, with 7 bases lying between them. CDR3 length: 16 residues.

The sample holds one count of this clone. The J gene is TRBJ1-2, the V gene TRBV6-5; 7 bases agree with TRBD1. Germline V lookup: CDR1 MNHEY, CDR2 SVGAGI. J gave up 6 bases and V 6 bases, and 7 bases lay outside the gene matches. The CDR3 runs 13 residues. Here the CDR3 reads CASRATGVNGYTF. CDR3 nucleotide sequence: TGTGCCAGCAGAGCTACAGGGGTTAATGGCTACACCTTC.

This clone was observed once. The genes are TRBV12-5 and TRBJ1-5; perhaps TRBD1 as D (5 bases). From germline, CDR1 is LGHNT and CDR2 FRNRAP. The CDR3 is made up of 17 amino acids. V was shortened by 2 bases and J by 4 bases, with 18 bases between the two germline ends. CDR3 residues: CASGLPTIQRGNQPQHF. The CDR3, as DNA: TGTGCTAGTGGTTTGCCGACGATACAAAGGGGTAATCAGCCCCAGCATTTT.

This chain links TRBV4-1 with TRBJ2-7; the D gene could be TRBD1 or TRBD2 (6 bases each). Looked up from germline, CDR1 is MGHRA and CDR2 is YSYEKL. Trimming left V 5 bases short and J 7 bases short, with 12 bases between. The CDR3 covers 12 residues. CDR3 DNA: TGCGCCAGCAGCTCCCAGGGGAGGGAGCAGTACTTC. Its translation: CASSSQGREQYF.

This chain joins TRBV7-7 and TRBJ2-2; no definite D call. CDR1 and CDR2 (germline): SSHAT, FNYEAQ (reference sequence). With 11 bases removed from V and 0 bases from J, the gap between germline ends came to 16 bases. The CDR3 totals 15 residues. In DNA, the CDR3 is TGTGCCTCCTCGGCCCAGTTAGCGAACACCGGGGAGCTGTTTTTT. This codes for CASSAQLANTGELFF.

This chain connects TRBV9 to TRBJ2-3, with 7 bases that match TRBD2. With V trimmed by 0 bases and J by 1 base, 5 bases remained unmatched. The CDR3 is 16 residues long. Germline V lookup: CDR1 SGDLS, CDR2 YYNGEE. The DNA for the CDR3 is TGTGCCAGCAGCGTAGAGGAGGGGAGGGGCACAGATACGCAGTATTTT. This encodes CASSVEEGRGTDTQYF. Complete variable domain (other parts from reference TRBV9 and TRBJ2-3): DSGVTQTPKHLITATGQRVTLRCSPRSGDLSVYWYQQSLDQGLQFLIQYYNGEERAKGNILERFSAQQFPDLHSELNLSSLELGDSALYFCASSVEEGRGTDTQYFGPGTRLTVL.

The rearrangement links TRBV5-6 to TRBJ2-7, with D hard to call. V gave up 2 bases and J gave up 1 base, with 7 bases separating them. The germline gives CDR1 SGHDT, CDR2 YYEEEE. The length of the CDR3 is 13 residues. CDR3 sequence reads: CASSFYESYEQYF. In nucleotides, the CDR3 is TGTGCCAGCAGCTTTTACGAGTCCTACGAGCAGTACTTC.

The chain has TRBV7-9 and TRBJ1-2; D is ambiguous. Germline loops: CDR1 SEHNR, CDR2 FQNEAQ (reference sequence). CDR3 length: 13 amino acids. Trimming removed 5 bases at V and 4 bases at J, with 11 bases between. This chain's CDR3 is CASSPEVSYGYTF. CDR3 DNA: TGTGCCAGCAGCCCCGAAGTGAGCTATGGCTACACCTTC.

The J gene is TRBJ2-2, the V gene TRBV5-1; D perhaps matches TRBD2 (7 bases). V shed 3 bases and J shed 1 base, with 25 bases lying between them. The CDR3 is 20 amino acids. The germline V gene encodes CDR1 SGHRS and CDR2 YFSETQ. CDR3 in amino acids: CASSSAVRGRGPLNTGELFF. The CDR3 DNA is TGCGCCAGCAGCTCGGCGGTGAGAGGGCGGGGGCCCTTGAACACCGGGGAGCTGTTTTTT.

The V call is TRBV6-5, the J call TRBJ1-2, with TRBD1 identical over 7 bases. V was pared by 4 bases and J by 4 bases, with 9 bases of the junction left unmatched. The germline CDR1 and CDR2 sequences are MNHEY and SVGAGI. The CDR3 has 15 amino acids. CDR3 in DNA: TGTGCCAGCAGTTCCCCCGGGACAGAAGTCTATGGCTACACCTTC. Its protein product is CASSSPGTEVYGYTF.

The chain recombines TRBV19 with TRBJ1-5; 7 nucleotides match TRBD1. V gave up 7 bases and J gave up 2 bases; unmatched junction bases: 5. Per the germline V gene, CDR1 is LNHDA and CDR2 is SQIVND (reference sequence). This CDR3 has 14 amino acids. The CDR3 bases are TGTGCCAGTACCGACAGGGTTGGCAATCAGCCCCAGCATTTT. Protein sequence: CASTDRVGNQPQHF.

The rearrangement joins TRBV6-1 to TRBJ1-4; TRBD1 matches at 11 bases. V trimming: 7 bases; J trimming: 7 bases; junction bases outside the gene matches: 8. Germline V gene lookup returns CDR1 MNHNS and CDR2 SASEGT. The CDR3 sequence is 15 residues long. CDR3 in amino acids: CASNKPGQGVEKLFF. In nucleotides, the CDR3 is TGTGCCAGCAACAAGCCGGGACAGGGGGTTGAAAAACTGTTTTTT.

This chain connects TRBV10-2 to TRBJ1-1, with 8 positions matching TRBD1. Germline V lookup: CDR1 WSHSY, CDR2 SAAADI. CDR3 length: 13 residues. The V and J ends lost 9 bases and 4 bases, in that order; junction bases with no gene match: 7. Written as DNA, the CDR3 is TGCGCCAGTAGACAGGGGTTGGCCACTGAAGCTTTCTTT. It specifies CASRQGLATEAFF.

This chain joins TRBV29-1 and TRBJ1-1; D unresolved. This CDR3 contains 13 residues. V lost 1 base and J lost 4, with 10 bases in between. The V gene's germline CDR1 is SQVTM and CDR2 ANQGSEA. The CDR3 nucleotides read TGCAGCGTTGAAGCACGGCGGGCCACTGAAGCTTTCTTT. Encoded protein: CSVEARRATEAFF.

The chain recombines TRBV7-2 with TRBJ1-2, with 7 bases fitting TRBD1. J was trimmed by 3 bases and V by 3 bases; bases with no gene match: 10. Germline assignment: CDR1 SGHTA and CDR2 FQGNSA. This CDR3 region has 16 residues. The CDR3 spells CASSLVRQGVHYGYTF. For the CDR3, the DNA is TGTGCCAGCAGCTTGGTAAGACAGGGCGTCCACTATGGCTACACCTTC.